This T cell receptor (beta chain) was sequenced for a study of metastatic and nonmetastatic thyroid tumors. Study details: Repertoire comparison spanned blood and tumor or nodule tissue of malignant and benign thyroid patients.

Thyroid surgery was preceded by no treatment in any patient. This clone was counted many times. Its antigen is not identified. TCRdb re-called clones from the PCR reads using MiXCR. The sample includes 20,000 to 25,000 clones, less than 25% of them seen just once. Germline CDR1 reads MNHEY; CDR2 reads SMNVEV (reference sequence). The trim removed 6 bases at V and 3 bases at J, leaving 9 bases unmatched. CDR3 length: 15 amino acids. Points from the study as a whole: A significant increase in TCR beta diversity was reportedly seen in malignant thyroid tumors relative to benign nodules, in blood and tumor.

The origin of this receptor is a female donor with papillary thyroid cancer or a benign thyroid nodule (not recorded which). Some clones in this sample may be carry-over from other donors' samples. Sequenced: tumor tissue. V usage is TRBV27 and J usage is TRBJ2-7, with 9 bases that match TRBD1. The CDR3 coding sequence is TGTGCCAGCAGGCGACAGGGGGTTACGGACTACGAGCAGTACTTC. As protein: CASRRQGVTDYEQYF.